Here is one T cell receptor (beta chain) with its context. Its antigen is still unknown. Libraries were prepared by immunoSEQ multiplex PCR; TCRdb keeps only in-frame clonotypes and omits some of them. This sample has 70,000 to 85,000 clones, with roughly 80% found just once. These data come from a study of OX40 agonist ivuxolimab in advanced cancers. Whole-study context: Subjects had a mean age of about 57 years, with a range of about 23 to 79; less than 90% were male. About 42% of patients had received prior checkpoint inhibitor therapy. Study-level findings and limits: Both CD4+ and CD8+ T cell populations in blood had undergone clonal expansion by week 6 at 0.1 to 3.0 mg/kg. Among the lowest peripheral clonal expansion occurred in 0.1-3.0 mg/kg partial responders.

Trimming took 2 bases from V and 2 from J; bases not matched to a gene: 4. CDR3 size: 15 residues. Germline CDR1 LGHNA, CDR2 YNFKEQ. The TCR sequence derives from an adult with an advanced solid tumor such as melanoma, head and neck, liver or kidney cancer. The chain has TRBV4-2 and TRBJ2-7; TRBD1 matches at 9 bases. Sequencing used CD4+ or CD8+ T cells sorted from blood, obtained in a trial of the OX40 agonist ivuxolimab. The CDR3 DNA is TGTGCCAGCAGCCAAACCCACAGGGGGCCCTACGAGCAGTACTTC. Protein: CASSQTHRGPYEQYF.